This T cell receptor beta chain comes out of a study of Graves' ophthalmopathy and Graves' hyperthyroidism (dated by TCRdb to the late 2010s). Background on the whole study: Peripheral blood was collected at initial diagnosis, prior to any treatment. T-cell repertoires of thyroid tissue and blood were compared in more than 5 hyperthyroidism patients. In total, 135 blood samples were TCR-sequenced: fewer than 50 ophthalmopathy, under 85 hyperthyroidism and approximately 17 hyperthyroidism-to-ophthalmopathy patients. To tell Graves' ophthalmopathy apart from Graves' hyperthyroidism, and to predict which patients would progress to ophthalmopathy, the study relied on TCR beta repertoire signatures. A discovery set of 100 patients (more than 40 ophthalmopathy, about 55 stable hyperthyroidism) was enrolled to explore V-J signatures distinguishing ophthalmopathy from hyperthyroidism. After sampling, hyperthyroidism patients received methimazole starting at 30 mg daily, and ophthalmopathy patients received high-dose intravenous methylprednisolone. The roughly 91 discovery patients were randomly divided into training and test sets at a 7:3 ratio. An independent validation cohort comprised fewer than 20 hyperthyroidism patients and some 16 patients who later progressed from hyperthyroidism to ophthalmopathy.

Turning to this clonotype: Its target antigen remains unknown. Base qualities are not at hand, and no much larger clone is one base apart.

In the germline V gene, CDR1 corresponds to MNHNS and CDR2 to SASEGT. The V and J ends are trimmed by 2 bases and 3 bases, leaving 16 bases between them. The CDR3 holds 17 amino acids from the cysteine to the phenylalanine. The entry retains the CDR3 DNA only, 51 bases that are in frame from base 1. Beyond this particular receptor, the publication reports: In validation, the model predicted ophthalmopathy progression with over 60% sensitivity and approximately 78% specificity; some 13 predicted patients were CT-confirmed with GO in a median of about 7.1 months. Among expanded thyroid clonotypes with frequency above 0.001, most also showed up in blood, which suggests that blood repertoires may reflect the thyroid immune response. Ophthalmopathy was separated from stable hyperthyroidism by the 13-signature model with about 85% sensitivity and 81.08% specificity in cross-validation and with 80%/75% in the test set. Sample size was not predetermined statistically, and investigators were not blinded to group allocation.

For repertoire sequencing, the TCR beta CDR3 regions were amplified from RNA transcripts. The first round was an RT-PCR using HTBI primers with the Qiagen OneStep RT-PCR kit, and this first round was followed by a second-round multiplex PCR, then size selection and purification. Libraries were sequenced paired-end with 100 bp reads on an Illumina HiSeq2000. Turning to the authors' computational methods: SOAPnuke was used to process the reads, throwing out any read that had adapters, had uncalled bases, had a mean Phred below 15, or lacked an exact constant-primer or identifier match. COPE v1.2.5 was used to merge the high-quality paired reads. Unique nucleotide sequences were defined as clonotypes and aligned to IMGT TRB V, D and J references using MiTCR v1.1. Analysis was restricted to V-J combinations with a frequency above 0.0001, which covered roughly 99% of repertoires. For each V-J combination, a TCR clonal expansion and chaos score was defined as the ratio of F50 clonal expansion to chaos observed in the TCRdist matrix. Welch's t-statistics and random forest were used to reduce features to about a dozen V-J combinations, which were fed into a naive Bayes classifier. The similarity between thyroid and blood repertoires was quantified using the Morisita-Horn index. TCRdb passed the public sequencing reads through fastp at Q25 and MiXCR, retaining productive beta sequences. Each entry is one CDR3 protein sequence, shown with its most common DNA and genes. For this entry, the V and J calls and clone size follow TCRdb and not the study's own pipeline. For this sample there are roughly 410,000 distinct CDR3 sequences; 15% to 17% appear just once. About 7% of the sample comes from the top ten.

Hyperthyroidism was considered stable if no progression to ophthalmopathy occurred within 18 months of follow-up. The hyperthyroidism patients were 18 to 65 years old and newly diagnosed, with a disease duration of less than 2 months. Patients with other autoimmune diseases, uncontrolled infections, pregnancy or lactation were excluded from the study. Diagnosis was based on clinical symptoms, serum thyroxine, TRAb, thyroid ultrasound and orbital computed tomography. Ficoll-Paque density gradient centrifugation was used to isolate PBMCs from 8 to 10 ml of fresh peripheral blood. Total RNA was extracted using Trizol reagent, and RNA quality was checked on an Agilent 2100 Bioanalyzer.

The clonotype originates from a woman under 30 with stable Graves' hyperthyroidism. Donor details come from another sample of the same person, matched by shared clones. Recombination linked TRBV6-1 to TRBJ2-2, with no confident D gene call. The sample comprised peripheral blood. The CDR3 region reads CASSERWGYVDTGELFF. The nucleotide sequence is TGTGCCAGCAGTGAACGGTGGGGATACGTTGACACCGGGGAGCTGTTTTTT.